The clone carrying this T cell receptor (beta chain) was counted a few times. This sample is part of a study of blood T cell repertoires in COVID-19. Only in-frame clones appear in the TCRdb table, and some are missing; sequencing was by immunoSEQ multiplex PCR. The data show about 170,000 clones, around 86% seen once. Per the germline V gene, CDR1 is MDHEN and CDR2 is SYDVKM. The CDR3 sequence is 16 residues long. The V and J ends lost 7 bases and 4 bases respectively, with 20 bases between them. The sequenced sample was peripheral blood. The chain uses TRBV28 and TRBJ1-5; possible D gene TRBD1, 5 bases. The TCR comes from a man in his 70s with acute or convalescent COVID-19. The CDR3 reads CASTPQAGTRNQPQHF. CDR3 DNA sequence: TGTGCCAGCACCCCCCAAGCGGGGACTCGGAATCAGCCCCAGCATTTT.